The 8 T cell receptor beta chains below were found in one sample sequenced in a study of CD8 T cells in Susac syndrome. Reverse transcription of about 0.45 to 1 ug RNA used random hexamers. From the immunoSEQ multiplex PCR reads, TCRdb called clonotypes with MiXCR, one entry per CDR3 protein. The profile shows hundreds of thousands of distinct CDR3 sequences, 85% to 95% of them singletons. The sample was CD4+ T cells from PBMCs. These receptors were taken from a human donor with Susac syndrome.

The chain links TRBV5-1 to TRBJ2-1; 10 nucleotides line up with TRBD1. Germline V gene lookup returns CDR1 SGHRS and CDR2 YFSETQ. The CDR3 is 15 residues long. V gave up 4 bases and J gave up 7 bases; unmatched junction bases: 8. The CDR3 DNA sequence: TGCGCCAGCAGCCCCGGGACAGGGGTTCTTAATGAGCAGTTCTTC. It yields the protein CASSPGTGVLNEQFF.

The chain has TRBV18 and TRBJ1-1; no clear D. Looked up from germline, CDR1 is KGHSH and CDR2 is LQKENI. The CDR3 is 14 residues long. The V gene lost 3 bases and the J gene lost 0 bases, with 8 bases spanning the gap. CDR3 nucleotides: TGTGCCAGCTCACCCTCATCTATGAACACTGAAGCTTTCTTT. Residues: CASSPSSMNTEAFF.

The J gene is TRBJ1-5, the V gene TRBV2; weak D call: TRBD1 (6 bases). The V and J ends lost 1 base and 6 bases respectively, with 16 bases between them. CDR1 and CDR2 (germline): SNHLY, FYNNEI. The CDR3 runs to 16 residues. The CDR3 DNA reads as TGTGCCAGCAGTGAAGGACAGGCCGGCGGTCGTCAGCCCCAGCATTTT. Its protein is CASSEGQAGGRQPQHF.

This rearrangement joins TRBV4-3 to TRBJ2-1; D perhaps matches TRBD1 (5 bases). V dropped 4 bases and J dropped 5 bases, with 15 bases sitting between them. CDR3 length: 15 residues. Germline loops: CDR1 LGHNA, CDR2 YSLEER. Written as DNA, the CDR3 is TGCGCCAGCAGCCTGGGGCCAGACAGTAACAATGAGCAGTTCTTC. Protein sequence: CASSLGPDSNNEQFF.

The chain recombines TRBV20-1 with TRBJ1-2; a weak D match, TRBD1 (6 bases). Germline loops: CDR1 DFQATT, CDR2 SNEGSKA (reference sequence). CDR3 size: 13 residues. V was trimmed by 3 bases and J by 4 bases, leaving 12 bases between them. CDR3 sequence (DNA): TGCAGTGCTAGCACTTCGACAGGCTATGGCTACACCTTC. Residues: CSASTSTGYGYTF.

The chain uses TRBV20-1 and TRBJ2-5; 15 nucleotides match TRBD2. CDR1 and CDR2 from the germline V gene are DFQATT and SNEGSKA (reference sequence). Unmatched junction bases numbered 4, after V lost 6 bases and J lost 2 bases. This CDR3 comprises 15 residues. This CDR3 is CSASGLAGGQETQYF. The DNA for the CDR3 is TGCAGTGCCAGCGGACTAGCGGGGGGGCAAGAGACCCAGTACTTC.

CDR3 nucleotide sequence: TGTGCCAGCGCGCAGGGGGCATCCGGGGAGCTGTTTTTT. Residues: CASAQGASGELFF. This sequence joins TRBV3-1 and TRBJ2-2, with 8 bases aligning to TRBD1. The CDR3 contains 13 residues. The germline gives CDR1 LGHDT, CDR2 YNNKEL (reference sequence). Trimming took 8 bases from V and 6 from J; bases not matched to a gene: 5.

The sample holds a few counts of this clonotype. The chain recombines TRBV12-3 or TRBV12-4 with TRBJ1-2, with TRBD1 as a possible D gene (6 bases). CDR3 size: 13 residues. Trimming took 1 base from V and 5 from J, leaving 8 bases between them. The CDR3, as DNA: TGTGCCAGCAGTTTAGACAGGGATTATGGCTACACCTTC. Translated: CASSLDRDYGYTF.